The 6 T cell receptor beta chains given below trace back to one sample, sequenced in a study of OX40 agonist ivuxolimab in advanced cancers. Produced via immunoSEQ multiplex PCR; TCRdb's table is partial and in-frame only. The sample carries roughly 60,000 clones, approximately 81% recorded once. Sequences were derived from CD4+ or CD8+ T cells sorted from blood, sampled in a trial of the OX40 agonist ivuxolimab. Every receptor here comes from an adult with an advanced solid tumor such as melanoma, head and neck, liver or kidney cancer.

The count of this clone is one. The rearrangement uses TRBV7-6 and TRBJ2-3; D is undetermined. The CDR3 contains 14 residues. CDR1 is SGHVS, CDR2 FNYEAQ, per germline. V was pared by 0 bases and J by 0 bases, with 4 bases between. The CDR3 DNA follows: TGTGCCAGCAGCTTAGCTCCTAGCACAGATACGCAGTATTTT. Amino acid sequence: CASSLAPSTDTQYF.

The chain is built from TRBV5-6 and TRBJ2-3; D could derive from TRBD1 or TRBD2 (5 bases each). The germline gives CDR1 SGHDT, CDR2 YYEEEE. Trimming shortened V by 6 bases and J by 1 base, and 12 bases separated the two germline ends. The CDR3 has 14 amino acids. The DNA for the CDR3 is TGTGCCAGCATCGAGACGGGGCGCACAGATACGCAGTATTTT. Translation: CASIETGRTDTQYF.

This chain uses TRBV7-8 with TRBJ1-1; maybe TRBD1 (6 bases). The V end lost 5 bases, the J end lost 3 bases, and 13 bases lay between the germline ends. This CDR3 has 14 amino acids. Germline CDR1 SGHVS, CDR2 FQNEAQ. The CDR3 loop is CASSRTTGYTEAFF. CDR3 coding DNA: TGTGCCAGCAGCCGTACGACAGGTTACACTGAAGCTTTCTTT.

This clone has only one observation. The V call is TRBV19, the J call TRBJ2-4; unclear D gene. V was shortened by 2 bases and J by 10 bases, with 15 bases between the two germline ends. The CDR3 is 14 amino acids. CDR1 and CDR2 from the germline V gene are LNHDA and SQIVND (reference sequence). This CDR3 is CASSIRTNPRIQYF. The CDR3 nucleotides are TGTGCCAGTAGTATAAGGACGAACCCAAGGATTCAGTACTTC. Combining the CDR3 with reference TRBV19 and TRBJ2-4 gives the whole variable domain DGGITQSPKYLFRKEGQNVTLSCEQNLNHDAMYWYRQDPGQGLRLIYYSQIVNDFQKGDIAEGYSVSREKKESFPLTVTSAQKNPTAFYLCASSIRTNPRIQYFGAGTRLSVL.

V gene TRBV9 combines with J gene TRBJ2-5; the match to TRBD2 covers 10 bases. CDR1 and CDR2 from the germline V gene are SGDLS and YYNGEE. The CDR3 has 16 amino acids. Trimming took 3 bases from V and 3 from J; bases not matched to a gene: 8. In DNA form, the CDR3 reads TGTGCCAGCAGCGGGAAGGGACTAGCGAGAGAAGAGACCCAGTACTTC. Translated: CASSGKGLAREETQYF.

This chain links TRBV7-6 with TRBJ2-1; no firm D call. The CDR3 has 12 residues. The V end lost 5 bases, the J end lost 4 bases, and 6 bases lay between the germline ends. The germline gives CDR1 SGHVS, CDR2 FNYEAQ. This CDR3 reads CASSPSYNEQFF. The DNA of the CDR3 is TGTGCCAGCAGCCCATCATACAATGAGCAGTTCTTC.